In its sample, the clone carrying this TCR beta chain was seen a few times. TCRdb reanalysed the 5' RACE reads using MiXCR and keeps one entry per CDR3 protein. This sample has 200,000 to 250,000 distinct CDR3 sequences, with around 6.5% found just once. The data stem from a study of identical twins. V dropped 11 bases and J dropped 9 bases, with 13 bases sitting between them. The CDR3 runs to 11 residues. CDR1 is MNHEY, CDR2 SVGAGI, per germline. This sample was also put to use in a study of T cells expressing NK-cell markers.

The sequence derives from a woman aged 18-30 years in good health. The sequencing input was CD8+ T cells sorted from blood. The V call is TRBV6-5, the J call TRBJ2-2; D may correspond to TRBD1 or TRBD2 (6 bases each). The CDR3 DNA follows: TGTGCCGCGTTGGGGGGCCGGGAGCTGTTTTTT. Translated: CAALGGRELFF.